Sequencing of this TCR beta chain was carried out in a study of T cell repertoires in cytomegalovirus infection. The sample holds many counts of this clonotype. Its specificity is not known. MiXCR was run by TCRdb on the reads, yielding one entry per CDR3 protein. The sample has 300,000 to 400,000 distinct CDR3 sequences, almost 30% seen once. This specimen consisted of cultured PBMCs, obtained from culture after CMV antigen stimulation. The TCR sequence derives from a human donor in good health (CMV status not recorded). Some clones in this sample may be carry-over from other donors' samples.

CDR3: CASSGSSSGGYEQYF. In DNA, the CDR3 is TGCGCCAGCAGCGGTTCCTCTAGCGGGGGCTACGAGCAGTACTTC. The rearrangement links TRBV4-1 to TRBJ2-7; 10 nucleotides align to TRBD2. Germline V gene lookup returns CDR1 MGHRA and CDR2 YSYEKL. V dropped 5 bases and J dropped 3; count of bases not matched to a gene: 7. CDR3 length: 15 amino acids.